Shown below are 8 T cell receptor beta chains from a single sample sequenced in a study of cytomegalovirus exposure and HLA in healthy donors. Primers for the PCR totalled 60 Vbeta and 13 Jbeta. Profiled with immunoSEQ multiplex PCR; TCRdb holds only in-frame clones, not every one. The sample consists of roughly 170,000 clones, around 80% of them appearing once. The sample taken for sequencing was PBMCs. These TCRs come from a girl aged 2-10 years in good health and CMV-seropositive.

The CDR3 region is CASQEGASGITDTQYF. Written as DNA, the CDR3 is TGTGCCAGCCAAGAAGGTGCTAGCGGGATCACAGATACGCAGTATTTT. V and J are TRBV11-2 and TRBJ2-3; 9 positions agree with TRBD2. V lost 8 bases to trimming and J lost 2 bases; unmatched junction nucleotides: 11. CDR1 is SGHAT and CDR2 is FQNNGV in the germline V gene. This CDR3 comprises 16 residues.

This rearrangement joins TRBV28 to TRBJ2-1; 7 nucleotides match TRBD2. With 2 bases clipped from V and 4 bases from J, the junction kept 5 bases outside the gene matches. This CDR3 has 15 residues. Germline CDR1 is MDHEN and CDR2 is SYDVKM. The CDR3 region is CASSLVGGVYNEQFF. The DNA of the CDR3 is TGTGCCAGCAGTTTAGTGGGAGGGGTATACAATGAGCAGTTCTTC.

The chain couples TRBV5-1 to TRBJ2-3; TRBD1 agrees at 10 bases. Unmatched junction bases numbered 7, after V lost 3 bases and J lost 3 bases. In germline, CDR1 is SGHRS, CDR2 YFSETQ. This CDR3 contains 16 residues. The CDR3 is CASSSDRGQRTDTQYF. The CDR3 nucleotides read TGCGCCAGCAGCTCTGACAGGGGGCAGAGAACAGATACGCAGTATTTT. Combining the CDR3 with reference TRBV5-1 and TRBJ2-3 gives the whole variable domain KAGVTQTPRYLIKTRGQQVTLSCSPISGHRSVSWYQQTPGQGLQFLFEYFSETQRNKGNFPGRFSGRQFSNSRSEMNVSTLELGDSALYLCASSSDRGQRTDTQYFGPGTRLTVL.

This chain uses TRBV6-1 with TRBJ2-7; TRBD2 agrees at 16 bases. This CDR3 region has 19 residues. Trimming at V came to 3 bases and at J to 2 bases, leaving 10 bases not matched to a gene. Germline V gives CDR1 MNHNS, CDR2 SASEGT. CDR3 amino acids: CASSEGGPGLAGGAYEQYF. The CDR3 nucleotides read TGTGCCAGCAGTGAGGGGGGACCGGGACTAGCGGGAGGGGCCTACGAGCAGTACTTC.

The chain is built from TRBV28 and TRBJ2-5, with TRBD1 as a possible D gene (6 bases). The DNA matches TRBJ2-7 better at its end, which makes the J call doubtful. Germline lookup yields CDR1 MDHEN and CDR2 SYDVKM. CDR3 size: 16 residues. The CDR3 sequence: CASSPARTEVSYEQYF. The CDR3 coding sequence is TGTGCCAGCAGTCCAGCTCGGACAGAGGTCTCCTACGAGCAGTACTTC.

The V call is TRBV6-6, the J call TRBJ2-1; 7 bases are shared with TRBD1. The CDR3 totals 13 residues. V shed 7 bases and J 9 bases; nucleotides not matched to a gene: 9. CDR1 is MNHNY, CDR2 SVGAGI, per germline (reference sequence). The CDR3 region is CASTRQGFGEQFF. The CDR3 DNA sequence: TGTGCCAGCACCCGACAGGGATTTGGTGAGCAGTTCTTC.

CDR3 DNA: TGTGCCAGCAGATCGACCGGGACAGGGTCCTATGGCTACACCTTC. This encodes CASRSTGTGSYGYTF. The genes are TRBV7-3 and TRBJ1-2, with TRBD1 matching over 9 bases. Trimming removed 6 bases from V and 4 bases from J; junction bases left unmatched: 9. This CDR3 spans 15 amino acids. Germline loops: CDR1 SGHTA, CDR2 FQGTGA.

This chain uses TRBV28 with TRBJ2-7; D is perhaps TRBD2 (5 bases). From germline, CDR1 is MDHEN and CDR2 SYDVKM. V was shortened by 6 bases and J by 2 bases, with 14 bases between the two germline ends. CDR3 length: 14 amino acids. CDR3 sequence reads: CASRASLGAYEQYF. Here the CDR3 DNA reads TGTGCCAGCAGGGCGAGCCTCGGGGCCTACGAGCAGTACTTC.